One sample yielded the 22 T cell receptor beta chains listed below, sequenced in a study of cytomegalovirus exposure and HLA in healthy donors. The assay was immunoSEQ multiplex PCR, and TCRdb's table has in-frame clones only and misses some. The sample includes around 160,000 clones, 88% of them seen just once. Sequenced input: PBMCs. Receptors were obtained from a man aged 18 to 30 in good health and CMV-seronegative.

The chain recombines TRBV6-5 with TRBJ2-3; D ambiguous. The CDR3 totals 14 residues. V lost 7 bases to trimming and J lost 0 bases, with 11 bases between them. The germline V gene has CDR1 MNHEY and CDR2 SVGAGI. The CDR3 DNA follows: TGTGCCAGCAATCGGCGGCAGAGCACAGATACGCAGTATTTT. Its protein product is CASNRRQSTDTQYF.

The CDR3, as DNA: TGTGCCAGCAGTTTAGGGCTCAGATTAGCCAAAAACATTCAGTACTTC. Protein product: CASSLGLRLAKNIQYF. This chain joins TRBV28 and TRBJ2-4; D is unresolved. With 2 bases removed from V and 0 bases from J, the gap between germline ends came to 11 bases. Germline V lookup: CDR1 MDHEN, CDR2 SYDVKM. CDR3 length: 16 residues.

J is TRBJ2-3 and V is TRBV29-1; TRBD2 is a possible D gene (5 bases). This CDR3 spans 14 amino acids. Per the germline V gene, CDR1 is SQVTM and CDR2 is ANQGSEA. The V end lost 7 bases, the J end lost 2 bases, and 16 bases lay between the germline ends. The CDR3: CSADPSTTTDTQYF. CDR3 nucleotide sequence: TGCAGCGCTGACCCTTCGACTACCACAGATACGCAGTATTTT.

This clone came up a few times. This sequence joins TRBV6-1 and TRBJ2-7, with 7 bases aligning to TRBD1. Germline lookup yields CDR1 MNHNS and CDR2 SASEGT. The CDR3 has 12 amino acids. The V gene end was trimmed by 4 bases and the J gene end by 6 bases; junction bases not matched to a gene: 3. In nucleotides, the CDR3 is TGTGCCAGCAGTGCCACAGGGGTCGAGCAGTACGTC. Its protein product is CASSATGVEQYV.

The V gene is TRBV5-1, the J gene TRBJ1-3; D remains unclear. Germline V CDR1 and CDR2: SGHRS, YFSETQ. The ends were cut back, 1 base at V and 0 bases at J, with 5 bases in the middle. The CDR3 consists of 14 residues. The CDR3 is CASSLRSSGNTIYF. The CDR3 bases are TGCGCCAGCAGCTTGCGGAGCTCTGGAAACACCATATATTTT. Full variable domain (missing parts from reference TRBV5-1 and TRBJ1-3): KAGVTQTPRYLIKTRGQQVTLSCSPISGHRSVSWYQQTPGQGLQFLFEYFSETQRNKGNFPGRFSGRQFSNSRSEMNVSTLELGDSALYLCASSLRSSGNTIYFGEGSWLTVV.

V and J are TRBV6-6 and TRBJ1-2; 9 bases are shared with TRBD1. Germline V gives CDR1 MNHNY, CDR2 SVGAGI (reference sequence). V gave up 11 bases and J gave up 7 bases; unmatched junction bases: 11. The CDR3 is 13 residues long. CDR3 protein: CAGDGTGRGGYTF. Written as DNA, the CDR3 is TGTGCCGGAGACGGGACAGGGCGGGGTGGCTACACCTTC.

V usage is TRBV28 and J usage is TRBJ1-3; TRBD1 matches 9 bases. The CDR3 is 14 residues long. Germline CDR1 reads MDHEN; CDR2 reads SYDVKM. Trimming removed 6 bases from V and 4 bases from J; junction bases left unmatched: 4. CDR3 sequence: CASRGGQGGNTIYF. The CDR3 DNA sequence: TGTGCCAGCAGGGGGGGACAGGGCGGAAACACCATATATTTT.

The chain recombines TRBV11-2 with TRBJ1-4; 7 positions match TRBD1. After removal of 4 bases from V and 4 bases from J, the junction contained 6 bases not matched to a gene. Looked up from germline, CDR1 is SGHAT and CDR2 is FQNNGV. The CDR3 sequence is 15 residues long. The CDR3 nucleotides read TGTGCCAGCAGCTCCCAGGGGGTTATTAATGAAAAACTGTTTTTT. This codes for CASSSQGVINEKLFF.

The rearrangement links TRBV9 to TRBJ1-1, with D unresolved. Per the germline V gene, CDR1 is SGDLS and CDR2 is YYNGEE. This CDR3 contains 13 residues. V lost 3 bases, J lost 1 base, and 7 bases lay in between. The CDR3 DNA follows: TGTGCCAGCAGCGGGTACAGGAACACTGAAGCTTTCTTT. This codes for CASSGYRNTEAFF.

J is TRBJ1-3 and V is TRBV2, with 8 bases aligning to TRBD1. This CDR3 has 15 residues. Germline values: CDR1 SNHLY, CDR2 FYNNEI. V lost 5 bases to trimming and J lost 4 bases; unmatched junction nucleotides: 7. The CDR3 sequence is CASSPDRVGGNTIYF. The CDR3 nucleotides are TGTGCCAGCAGTCCGGACAGGGTGGGAGGAAACACCATATATTTT.

This chain links TRBV6-1 with TRBJ1-2; 10 bases fit TRBD1. V dropped 6 bases and J dropped 3; count of bases not matched to a gene: 1. CDR1 and CDR2 (germline): MNHNS, SASEGT. The CDR3 runs 13 residues. CDR3 sequence: CASRGTGDYGYTF. The CDR3 DNA reads as TGTGCCAGCAGAGGGACAGGGGACTATGGCTACACCTTC.

The chain combines TRBV6-6 with TRBJ2-3, with 9 nucleotides matching TRBD2. Germline CDR1 is MNHNY and CDR2 is SVGAGI (reference sequence). V lost 8 bases and J lost 2; bases outside the gene matches: 8. There are 15 residues in the CDR3. The DNA for the CDR3 is TGTGCCAGCGAGGTAATAGCGGGAGACACAGATACGCAGTATTTT. Translating gives CASEVIAGDTDTQYF.

This clone was seen once. The chain is built from TRBV27 and TRBJ2-7; 11 nucleotides match TRBD1. Germline-derived CDR1 and CDR2 are MNHEY and SMNVEV (reference sequence). The CDR3 contains 15 residues. With V trimmed by 5 bases and J by 5 bases, 8 bases remained unmatched. CDR3 in amino acids: CASSTRDRGVNEQYF. The DNA for the CDR3 is TGTGCCAGCAGTACCCGGGACAGGGGGGTAAACGAGCAGTACTTC.

The DNA for the CDR3 is TGTGCCAGCAGCTTAGCATCGACAGGACAAGCTAACTATGGCTACACCTTC. Translated: CASSLASTGQANYGYTF. The chain is built from TRBV7-9 and TRBJ1-2, with a tentative D call TRBD1 (6 bases). The CDR3 loop spans 17 amino acids. Germline lookup yields CDR1 SEHNR and CDR2 FQNEAQ (reference sequence). The V end was cut by 0 bases, the J end by 0 bases, with 14 bases between. Full variable domain (rest looked up from reference TRBV7-9 and TRBJ1-2): DTGVSQNPRHKITKRGQNVTFRCDPISEHNRLYWYRQTLGQGPEFLTYFQNEAQLEKSRLLSDRFSAERPKGSFSTLEIQRTEQGDSAMYLCASSLASTGQANYGYTFGSGTRLTVV.

The rearrangement uses TRBV4-2 and TRBJ2-5, with a weak D call TRBD1 (6 bases). The CDR3 totals 14 residues. The V gene's germline CDR1 is LGHNA and CDR2 YNFKEQ. V was shortened by 0 bases and J by 6 bases, with 11 bases between the two germline ends. The CDR3 bases are TGTGCCAGCAGCCAAGACAGGGGAGCCAAGACCCAGTACTTC. Its translation is CASSQDRGAKTQYF.

This sequence joins TRBV4-1 and TRBJ1-2, with TRBD1 identical over 7 bases. V lost 0 bases, J lost 6 bases, and 13 bases stayed unmatched. Per germline, CDR1 MGHRA and CDR2 YSYEKL. The CDR3 loop spans 17 amino acids. CDR3 DNA sequence: TGCGCCAGCAGCCAAGAGGGGAGACAGGGATATAGGGATGGCTACACCTTC. It yields the protein CASSQEGRQGYRDGYTF.

This chain joins TRBV28 and TRBJ1-1; D uncertain. This CDR3 region has 13 residues. From germline, CDR1 is MDHEN and CDR2 SYDVKM. The germline V and J ends were trimmed by 4 bases and 0 bases, with 6 bases remaining between them. The DNA for the CDR3 is TGTGCCAGCAGTTCGGTTATGAACACTGAAGCTTTCTTT. Amino acids: CASSSVMNTEAFF.

This clone was seen only once. The V gene is TRBV6-5, the J gene TRBJ1-4; possibly TRBD1 for D (5 bases). This CDR3 is 14 amino acids long. Trimming pared 5 bases from V and 3 bases from J, leaving 10 bases between. Germline CDR1 and CDR2: MNHEY and SVGAGI. The CDR3 bases are TGTGCCAGCAGTAAAGGGGCCCCTAATGAAAAACTGTTTTTT. It specifies CASSKGAPNEKLFF.

The chain employs TRBV18 and TRBJ2-7; weak D call: TRBD2 (7 bases). This CDR3 is built from 16 residues. Deletions cut 2 bases from V and 3 bases from J, with 17 bases between. Germline CDR1 and CDR2: KGHSH and LQKENI. This CDR3 reads CASSPTGAGVLYEQYV. The DNA of the CDR3 is TGTGCCAGCTCACCAACGGGGGCGGGAGTCCTCTACGAGCAGTACGTC.

The chain is built from TRBV29-1 and TRBJ2-1; 8 nucleotides match TRBD2. Germline V gene sequence: CDR1 SQVTM, CDR2 ANQGSEA. CDR3 size: 15 residues. J gave up 5 bases and V 6 bases, and 12 bases lay outside the gene matches. The CDR3 loop reads CSVRTRLAPNNEQFF. The DNA of the CDR3 is TGCAGCGTCCGAACGCGACTAGCGCCGAACAATGAGCAGTTCTTC.

The gene calls are TRBV7-2 and TRBJ1-5; TRBD1 agrees at 7 bases. The germline V gene encodes CDR1 SGHTA and CDR2 FQGNSA. The CDR3 consists of 15 residues. After removal of 2 bases from V and 7 bases from J, the junction contained 8 bases not matched to a gene. CDR3 region: CASSLYRGLKQPQHF. In DNA form, the CDR3 reads TGTGCCAGCAGCTTATATAGGGGGCTAAAACAGCCCCAGCATTTT.

A few counts support this clone. This sequence joins TRBV7-2 and TRBJ1-2, with 9 bases identical to TRBD1. Germline-derived CDR1 and CDR2 are SGHTA and FQGNSA. Unmatched junction bases numbered 13, after V lost 5 bases and J lost 6 bases. CDR3 length equals 16 residues. The CDR3 spells CASSGYLGTGGDGYTF. DNA of the CDR3: TGTGCCAGCAGCGGATACTTGGGTACAGGGGGCGATGGCTACACCTTC.